The clone carrying this T cell receptor beta chain occurred many times. As to time point: newly diagnosed GD, antithyroid drugs for less than 3 months. RNA from PBMCs was the source of the TCR library. Sequencing libraries for TCR beta were prepared with iRepertoire HTBI primers and Arm-PCR of CDR3 regions. From the multiplex PCR reads, TCRdb called clonotypes with MiXCR, one entry per CDR3 protein. Of 620,000 or so distinct CDR3 sequences in the sample, around 15% were seen once. This specimen comes from a study of regulatory T cells in long-lasting Graves disease. The CDR3 extends over 15 amino acids. Germline CDR1 is SGHVS and CDR2 is FQNEAQ. V was trimmed by 5 bases and J by 4 bases, leaving 18 bases between them. This same sample was also taken into another study, of T cells in Graves' hyperthyroidism and ophthalmopathy. From that second work: HTBI primers were the set used in a first-round RT-PCR of the TCR CDR3. The model foresaw ophthalmopathy a median approximately 6.1 months prior to onset.

The origin of this receptor is a woman aged 25 to 39 with Graves disease. The chain has TRBV7-8 and TRBJ2-7, with D possibly being TRBD2 (5 bases). Sequences were derived from peripheral blood mononuclear cells (PBMCs), sampled at new diagnosis, from a patient treated with antithyroid drugs. This CDR3 reads CASSPRRAGVYEQYF. For the CDR3, the DNA is TGTGCCAGCAGCCCGCGTCGTGCGGGTGTTTACGAGCAGTACTTC.